The rows below give T cell receptor beta chains drawn from one sample of a study of T cells in Graves' hyperthyroidism and ophthalmopathy. TCRdb ran MiXCR on the multiplex PCR reads and lists one entry per CDR3 protein. Of hundreds of thousands of distinct CDR3 sequences listed, under 60% are singletons. The material sequenced was peripheral blood or thyroid tissue (not recorded which). Receptors were obtained from a woman aged 18-30 years with Graves' hyperthyroidism. The CDR3 runs from the conserved cysteine through the conserved F or W. A D gene is named only where the DNA matches it firmly. Clone size is given for some rows only: seen once, a few or many times, or a class if the clone is expanded.

v_gene	d_gene	abundance	j_gene	CDR3nt	CDR3aa
TRBV25-1	-	-	TRBJ2-2	-	CASSEFQGSCFF
TRBV7-8	TRBD1	-	TRBJ2-7	TGTGCCAGCAGCCCCGCCGGGACAGGTCCTGGGGAGCAGTACTTC	CASSPAGTGPGEQYF
TRBV9	TRBD2	-	TRBJ2-5	TGTGCCAGCAGCGTAGGTATGAGCGGGAGGGGTCAAGAGACCCAGTACTTC	CASSVGMSGRGQETQYF
TRBV7-3	-	-	TRBJ1-2	TGTGCCAGCAGCATAAACCGGGGCGGAAACTATGGCTACACCTTC	CASSINRGGNYGYTF
TRBV20-1	-	-	TRBJ1-1	TGCCGACCTACCTCGGGCCTTAATAAGGCTGAAGCTTTCTTT	CRPTSGLNKAEAFF
TRBV9	TRBD1	few	TRBJ1-5	TGTGCCAGCAGCGGGACAGGGGCTATCAATCAGCCCCAGCATTTT	CASSGTGAINQPQHF
TRBV29-1	-	-	TRBJ1-2	TGCAGCGTTGAGGACAGCGGACGTGATGGCTACACCTTC	CSVEDSGRDGYTF
TRBV7-2	TRBD2	many	TRBJ2-7	TGTGCCAGCAGCGCCGGGACTAGCGGGAGGGCCGGGGAGCAGTACTTC	CASSAGTSGRAGEQYF
TRBV7-9	-	-	TRBJ1-1	TGTGCCAGCTCACCGTCTAGGGAGGCTGAAGCTTTCTTT	CASSPSREAEAFF
TRBV7-9	-	few	TRBJ2-7	TGCGCCAGCAGCCCGGGCGTGGGGGTTACCTACGAGCAGTACTTC	CASSPGVGVTYEQYF
TRBV7-9	TRBD1	-	TRBJ2-7	TGTGCCAGCAGCGACAGGGGAATATTCTACGAGCAGTACTTC	CASSDRGIFYEQYF
TRBV2	TRBD1	few	TRBJ2-2	TGTGCCAGCGGGACAGGGAACACCGGGGAGCTGTTTTTT	CASGTGNTGELFF
TRBV2	TRBD1	-	TRBJ1-5	TGTGCCAGCAGCCACGGACAGGGGGGGATCAATCAGCCCCAGCATTTT	CASSHGQGGINQPQHF
TRBV10-3	-	-	TRBJ1-2	TGTGCCAGCAGCAAGGGGGGATCCTCGAGAGGCTACACCTTC	CASSKGGSSRGYTF
TRBV4-2	-	-	TRBJ2-2	TGTGCCAGCAGCCAAATATACGCGAACACCGGGGAGCTGTTTTTT	CASSQIYANTGELFF
TRBV29-1	-	many	TRBJ1-1	TGCAGCGTAAATTCGGTGAACACTGAAGCTTTCTTT	CSVNSVNTEAFF
TRBV20-1	-	-	TRBJ1-2	TGCAGTGCTGCAAAGACAGGAACCATCCCTGGCTACACCTTC	CSAAKTGTIPGYTF
TRBV7-8	-	many	TRBJ2-7	TGTGCCAGCATCCTCAATCAGGCGGCTACCTACGAGCAGTACTTC	CASILNQAATYEQYF
TRBV7-8	-	few	TRBJ2-7	TGTGCCAGCAGCCGGGGATGGTCCGGGACGGACACCTACGAGCAGTACTTC	CASSRGWSGTDTYEQYF
TRBV2	-	many	TRBJ2-7	TGTGCCAGCGGGGACCAATACGAGCAGTACTTC	CASGDQYEQYF
TRBV29-1	-	once	TRBJ1-1	TGCAGCGTAGGGCCGAGGTACACTGAAGCTTTCTTT	CSVGPRYTEAFF
TRBV7-2	TRBD1	few	TRBJ1-5	TGTGCCAGCAGTTTACAGGGGGGATATAGCAATCAGCCCCAGCATTTT	CASSLQGGYSNQPQHF
TRBV2	TRBD2	-	TRBJ2-5	TGTGCCCGCACCGGGACTAGCGTTGAGACCCAGTACTTC	CARTGTSVETQYF
TRBV24-1	-	-	TRBJ1-2	TGTGCCACCAGTGATCGGGCGAACTATGGCTGCACCTTC	CATSDRANYGCTF
TRBV5-1	-	-	TRBJ2-7	TGCGCCAGCAGCTTGGCGGTAGACGAGCAGTACTTC	CASSLAVDEQYF
TRBV15	-	once	TRBJ1-2	TGTGCCACCAGCCGGGACAAGAGAACCTTC	CATSRDKRTF
TRBV14	-	-	TRBJ1-5	TGTGCCAGCAGCCAAGGTTTAGGGAATAGCAATCAGCCCCAGCATTTT	CASSQGLGNSNQPQHF
TRBV19	-	-	TRBJ1-1	TGTGCCAGTAGTGTTGTGGCAAAAATGAAGACTGAAGCTTTCTTT	CASSVVAKMKTEAFF
TRBV25-1	TRBD1	once	TRBJ1-1	TGTGCTCCTCAGGACAGGGAAAACACTGAAGCTTTCTTT	CAPQDRENTEAFF
TRBV7-9	TRBD2	-	TRBJ2-7	TGTGCCAGCAGGCCGGGACTAGCGGGAAATTACGAGCAGTACTTC	CASRPGLAGNYEQYF
TRBV14	-	-	TRBJ1-3	TGCGCCAGCAGCACCGGCGGACAGAGCTCTGGAAACACCATATATTTT	CASSTGGQSSGNTIYF
TRBV7-2	TRBD1	-	TRBJ2-5	TGTGCCAGCAGCTTGACAGGGGGTGGGGGGGAGACCCAGTACTTC	CASSLTGGGGETQYF
TRBV29-1	TRBD1	many	TRBJ1-2	TGCAGCGTTGAACTCAGCCGGGACAGGGGAGACTATGGCTACACCTTC	CSVELSRDRGDYGYTF